Listed here are 5 T cell receptor beta chains from one sample, sequenced in a study of blood T cell repertoires in COVID-19. Sequencing was performed with immunoSEQ multiplex PCR; in TCRdb, only in-frame clones are kept and a portion is missing. The sample lists about 380,000 clones, roughly four fifths occurring once. Sequencing was carried out using peripheral blood. These receptors all stem from a human donor with acute or convalescent COVID-19. The donor label of this sample is uncertain.

The chain joins TRBV29-1 to TRBJ1-3; D is undetermined. The CDR3 length is 12 residues. CDR1 is SQVTM and CDR2 is ANQGSEA in the germline V gene. The germline V and J ends were trimmed by 4 bases and 0 bases, with 4 bases remaining between them. CDR3 loop: CSVGASGNTIYF. The CDR3 DNA follows: TGCAGCGTTGGAGCCTCTGGAAACACCATATATTTT.

The chain uses TRBV28 and TRBJ1-2; D unclear. V shed 0 bases and J shed 8 bases, with 13 bases lying between them. This CDR3 has 14 residues. Germline V gives CDR1 MDHEN, CDR2 SYDVKM. For the CDR3, the DNA is TGTGCCAGCAGTTTATGGCGGAATCTTAAGGGCTACACCTTC. Amino acid sequence: CASSLWRNLKGYTF.

This clone turned up a few times. The V and J genes are TRBV5-1 and TRBJ2-2, with D perhaps matching TRBD2 (5 bases). The germline gives CDR1 SGHRS, CDR2 YFSETQ. This CDR3 has 16 residues. The V end lost 0 bases, the J end lost 1 base, and 10 bases lay between the germline ends. The DNA of the CDR3 is TGCGCCAGCAGCTTGGCCCCGGGGAGGAACACCGGGGAGCTGTTTTTT. It specifies CASSLAPGRNTGELFF.

CDR3 nucleotides: TGTGCCTGGAGTTCGGGGTTCGTCACTGAGCAGTTCTTC. Its protein product is CAWSSGFVTEQFF. V gene TRBV30 combines with J gene TRBJ2-1, with a tentative D call TRBD2 (5 bases). The CDR3 extends over 13 amino acids. Germline CDR1 reads GTSNPN; CDR2 reads SVGIG (reference sequence). V dropped 2 bases and J dropped 9 bases, with 14 bases sitting between them.

The V call is TRBV29-1, the J call TRBJ1-1; 7 bases match TRBD1. Germline-derived CDR1 and CDR2 are SQVTM and ANQGSEA. Trimming took 3 bases from V and 2 from J; bases not matched to a gene: 6. The CDR3 sequence is 14 residues long. The CDR3: CSVEKGTVNTEAFF. In DNA, the CDR3 is TGCAGCGTTGAGAAGGGGACAGTTAACACTGAAGCTTTCTTT.